These 14 T cell receptor beta chains share one sample of origin, sequenced in a study of a mutant IDH1 vaccine in newly diagnosed glioma. The antigens of these receptors remain unknown. Data came from immunoSEQ multiplex PCR; TCRdb stores just in-frame clones and leaves some out. The repertoire consists of over 80,000 clones, with 81% occurring once and the leading ten covering 4% to 5.5%. Time point meaning: week 47, end of study. The content of each vaccine dose was 300 ug of mutant IDH1 20-mer peptide, and topical imiquimod accompanied it. The specimen comprised PBMCs, sampled from a glioma patient whose treatment included an IDH1 peptide vaccine. The origin of the receptors is a man aged 40-49 years with glioma.

The chain joins TRBV2 to TRBJ2-7; TRBD2 might be the D (5 bases). CDR1 is SNHLY and CDR2 is FYNNEI in the germline V gene. Trimming left V 8 bases short and J 7 bases short, with 21 bases between. The CDR3 runs 14 residues. CDR3 DNA: TGTGCCAGCCGGCGCCAGGTGACCGGGGTTGAGCAGTACTTC. It is translated as CASRRQVTGVEQYF.

This chain links TRBV18 with TRBJ2-2; no firm D call. The ends were cut back, 1 base at V and 4 bases at J, with 1 base in the middle. This CDR3 is 12 amino acids long. Germline V gene lookup returns CDR1 KGHSH and CDR2 LQKENI. CDR3 residues: CASSPRTGELFF. The CDR3 DNA sequence: TGTGCCAGCTCACCACGCACCGGGGAGCTGTTTTTT.

The chain uses TRBV5-4 and TRBJ2-5; unclear D gene. The V gene's germline CDR1 is SGHNT and CDR2 YYREEE (reference sequence). The germline V and J ends were trimmed by 4 bases and 3 bases, with 13 bases remaining between them. This CDR3 contains 14 residues. The CDR3 is CASSPRARKETQYF. The CDR3 DNA reads TGTGCCAGCAGCCCCCGGGCCCGAAAAGAGACCCAGTACTTC.

The J gene is TRBJ2-5, the V gene TRBV28; D gene uncertain. The CDR3 runs 13 residues. CDR1 is MDHEN and CDR2 is SYDVKM in the germline V gene. The germline V and J ends were trimmed by 2 bases and 2 bases, with 6 bases remaining between them. The CDR3 loop reads CASSLSEQETQYF. Written as DNA, the CDR3 is TGTGCCAGCAGTTTAAGTGAGCAAGAGACCCAGTACTTC. Full variable domain (missing parts from reference TRBV28 and TRBJ2-5): DVKVTQSSRYLVKRTGEKVFLECVQDMDHENMFWYRQDPGLGLRLIYFSYDVKMKEKGDIPEGYSVSREKKERFSLILESASTNQTSMYLCASSLSEQETQYFGPGTRLLVL.

J is TRBJ2-7 and V is TRBV4-3; D remains unclear. Trimming pared 0 bases from V and 3 bases from J, leaving 9 bases between. The germline gives CDR1 LGHNA, CDR2 YSLEER. The CDR3 loop spans 14 amino acids. CDR3 sequence: CASSQDIGSYEQYF. CDR3 in DNA: TGCGCCAGCAGCCAAGATATAGGAAGCTACGAGCAGTACTTC.

The chain couples TRBV7-9 to TRBJ1-2, with a possible D match to TRBD1 (6 bases). The germline CDR1 and CDR2 sequences are SEHNR and FQNEAQ (reference sequence). Trimming removed 5 bases from V and 5 bases from J, with 12 bases in between. The CDR3 totals 13 residues. The CDR3 reads CASSPRTDYGYTF. The CDR3 DNA is TGTGCCAGCAGCCCTAGGACAGATTATGGCTACACCTTC.

V is TRBV28 and J is TRBJ2-7; weak D call: TRBD1 (5 bases). Germline values: CDR1 MDHEN, CDR2 SYDVKM. V was pared by 5 bases and J by 3 bases, with 11 bases between. CDR3 size: 13 residues. CDR3 nucleotides: TGTGCCAGCAGTGACGGAACAGGCTACGAGCAGTACTTC. Protein: CASSDGTGYEQYF.

This chain uses TRBV6-1 with TRBJ2-5; D is ambiguous. The length of the CDR3 is 12 residues. Germline values: CDR1 MNHNS, CDR2 SASEGT. V was clipped by 5 bases and J by 5 bases, with 9 bases between them. The DNA for the CDR3 is TGTGCCAGCAGTAGGGTGTGGGAGACCCAGTACTTC. Its protein product is CASSRVWETQYF.

The chain is built from TRBV19 and TRBJ2-2; no clear D. This CDR3 region has 11 residues. The germline CDR1 and CDR2 sequences are LNHDA and SQIVND (reference sequence). V lost 7 bases to trimming and J lost 7 bases, with 7 bases between them. The CDR3 is CASNRNGELFF. CDR3 in DNA: TGTGCCAGTAATCGGAACGGGGAGCTGTTTTTT. Full variable domain (rest looked up from reference TRBV19 and TRBJ2-2): DGGITQSPKYLFRKEGQNVTLSCEQNLNHDAMYWYRQDPGQGLRLIYYSQIVNDFQKGDIAEGYSVSREKKESFPLTVTSAQKNPTAFYLCASNRNGELFFGEGSRLTVL.

The chain has TRBV28 and TRBJ2-7, with 8 bases aligning to TRBD1. V lost 3 bases, J lost 0 bases, and 4 bases stayed unmatched. CDR1 is MDHEN, CDR2 SYDVKM, per germline. The CDR3 spans 15 residues. DNA of the CDR3: TGTGCCAGCAGTTTTAGTGGGACAGGCTCCTACGAGCAGTACTTC. This codes for CASSFSGTGSYEQYF.

CDR3: CASSHGQNYGYTF. The CDR3 DNA follows: TGTGCCAGCAGCCACGGGCAGAACTATGGCTACACCTTC. The rearrangement uses TRBV16 and TRBJ1-2, with D hard to call. CDR1 is KGHSY, CDR2 FQNENV, per germline. Trimming took off 3 bases at V and 2 bases at J, with 7 bases between the two ends. The CDR3 totals 13 residues.

This clone was counted a single time. V usage is TRBV9 and J usage is TRBJ2-3; 8 nucleotides match TRBD2. The germline gives CDR1 SGDLS, CDR2 YYNGEE. This CDR3 contains 16 residues. The ends lost 0 bases at V and 4 bases at J; junction bases unmatched: 7. As DNA, the CDR3 is TGTGCCAGCAGCGTAGCTATGGCGGGGGGAGCAGATACGCAGTATTTT. It yields the protein CASSVAMAGGADTQYF.

V usage is TRBV2 and J usage is TRBJ2-5, with TRBD2 as a possible D gene (5 bases). The germline CDR1 and CDR2 sequences are SNHLY and FYNNEI. The V and J ends lost 7 bases and 3 bases respectively, with 9 bases between them. The CDR3 loop spans 12 amino acids. CDR3 bases: TGTGCCAGCAATTACGGGGAAGAGACCCAGTACTTC. This gives the protein CASNYGEETQYF.

This chain connects TRBV10-1 to TRBJ2-1, with D possibly matching TRBD1 (6 bases). Trimming pared 0 bases from V and 7 bases from J, leaving 16 bases between. Germline CDR1 is WNHNN and CDR2 is SYGVQD (reference sequence). CDR3 length: 16 amino acids. This CDR3 is CASSESNAQGLNEQFF. CDR3 sequence (DNA): TGCGCCAGCAGTGAGTCGAATGCGCAGGGGTTAAATGAGCAGTTCTTC.